The sequence of this T cell receptor (beta chain) was determined in a study of neurological immune-mediated disorders. Study outcomes and limitations: Levels of TCR clonal expansion peaked in HTLV-1-associated myelopathy and reached their lowest in multiple sclerosis, under those of healthy controls. The absence of any CDR3 amino acid sequence shared by expanded clones across subjects suggests that repertoires were private in all groups.

Per germline, CDR1 SGHTA and CDR2 FQGTGA. V lost 5 bases and J 0 bases, leaving 11 bases between the germline ends. The CDR3 runs 15 residues. cDNA synthesis was performed by 5'RACE with 10-nucleotide random UMIs. The yield of each sequencing run was over 200 million TCR-beta sequences from 15-18 subjects. One entry per CDR3 protein results from TCRdb running MiXCR on the 5' RACE reads. The profile shows 45,000 to 50,000 distinct CDR3 sequences, more than 20% of them singletons. Many counts were recorded for this clonotype. What it recognizes is unknown. Material: PBMCs. The sequence derives from a woman in her seventies in good health. This chain uses TRBV7-3 with TRBJ2-1; D might be TRBD2 (6 bases). CDR3 protein: CASSGSGPSYNEQFF. In nucleotides, the CDR3 is TGTGCCAGCAGCGGTAGCGGCCCCTCCTACAATGAGCAGTTCTTC. Drawing the rest from reference TRBV7-3 and TRBJ2-1, the complete variable domain is GAGVSQTPSNKVTEKGKYVELRCDPISGHTALYWYRQSLGQGPEFLIYFQGTGAADDSGLPNDRFFAVRPEGSVSTLKIQRTERGDSAVYLCASSGSGPSYNEQFFGPGTRLTVL.